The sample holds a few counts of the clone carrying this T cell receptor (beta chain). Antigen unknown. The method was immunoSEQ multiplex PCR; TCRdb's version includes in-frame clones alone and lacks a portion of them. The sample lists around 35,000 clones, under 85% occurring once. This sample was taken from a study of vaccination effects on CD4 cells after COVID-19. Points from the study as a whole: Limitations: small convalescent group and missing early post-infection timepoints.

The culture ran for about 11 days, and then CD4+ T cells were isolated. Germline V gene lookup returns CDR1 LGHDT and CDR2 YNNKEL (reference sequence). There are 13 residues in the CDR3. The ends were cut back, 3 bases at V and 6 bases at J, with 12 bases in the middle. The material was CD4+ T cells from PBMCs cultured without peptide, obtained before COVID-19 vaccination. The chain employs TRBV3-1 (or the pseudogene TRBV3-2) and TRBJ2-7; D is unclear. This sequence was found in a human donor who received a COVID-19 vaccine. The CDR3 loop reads CASSHARASEQYF. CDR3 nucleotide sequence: TGTGCCAGCAGCCACGCTAGGGCTAGCGAGCAGTACTTC.